Listed here are 14 T cell receptor beta chains from one sample, sequenced in a study of CD8 T cells in ankylosing spondylitis. TCRdb called the 5' RACE reads again in MiXCR, with one record for every CDR3 protein. The repertoire holds 200,000 to 300,000 distinct CDR3 sequences, with roughly a tenth as singletons. Sample: blood, either unsorted or a sorted T cell fraction (not recorded which). These receptors were collected from a male donor with ankylosing spondylitis or in good health (not recorded which).

This clonotype has at least ten counts. This chain connects TRBV5-1 to TRBJ2-1; TRBD1 matches at 7 bases. Germline CDR1 SGHRS, CDR2 YFSETQ. The CDR3 has 14 residues. The trim removed 4 bases at V and 6 bases at J, leaving 7 bases unmatched. CDR3 coding DNA: TGCGCCAGCAGCCCCATGGACAGGCTCAATGAGCAGTTCTTC. Translating it yields CASSPMDRLNEQFF. The entire variable domain, with the rest obtained from reference TRBV5-1 and TRBJ2-1, is as follows: KAGVTQTPRYLIKTRGQQVTLSCSPISGHRSVSWYQQTPGQGLQFLFEYFSETQRNKGNFPGRFSGRQFSNSRSEMNVSTLELGDSALYLCASSPMDRLNEQFFGPGTRLTVL.

As for this clonotype: A clone one base away is much larger, so this may be a read error. The gene calls are TRBV10-3 and TRBJ2-7; 9 nucleotides agree with TRBD1. CDR1 ENHRY and CDR2 SYGVKD come from the germline V gene. CDR3 length: 15 amino acids. In DNA form, the CDR3 reads TGTGTCATCAGTGCTTCACAGGGGGCTTTTGACGAGCAGTACTTC. It translates to CVISASQGAFDEQYF.

V gene TRBV20-1 combines with J gene TRBJ2-1, with D tentatively TRBD2 (5 bases). The CDR3 sequence is 13 residues long. Germline V gene sequence: CDR1 DFQATT, CDR2 SNEGSKA (reference sequence). Trimming took 6 bases from V and 6 from J, leaving 15 bases between them. DNA for the CDR3: TGCAGTGCGCCCGCAACAGCGGTCAATGAGCAGTTCTTC. Translating it yields CSAPATAVNEQFF.

In this sample, this clonotype turned up many times. The chain links TRBV6-1 to TRBJ1-5; 7 bases map to TRBD1. V shed 6 bases and J 4 bases; nucleotides not matched to a gene: 9. This CDR3 has 15 residues. Germline CDR1 and CDR2: MNHNS and SASEGT. The CDR3 here is CASSRYRGQNQPQHF. The CDR3 DNA is TGTGCCAGCAGCCGCTACAGGGGCCAGAATCAGCCCCAGCATTTT.

The chain recombines TRBV7-6 with TRBJ2-1; D is undetermined. Germline V gene lookup returns CDR1 SGHVS and CDR2 FNYEAQ. This CDR3 spans 14 amino acids. Between the trimmed V and J ends, which lost 5 bases and 5 bases, there was a span of 13 bases. CDR3 nucleotides: TGTGCCAGCAGCCCCCCACCGATTGACAATGAGCAGTTCTTC. Protein: CASSPPPIDNEQFF.

This clonotype has a count of ten or more. The rearrangement links TRBV3-1 to TRBJ2-1; TRBD2 matches at 13 bases. In germline, CDR1 is LGHDT, CDR2 YNNKEL (reference sequence). V was pared by 5 bases and J by 8 bases, with 6 bases of the junction left unmatched. This CDR3 is 15 amino acids long. In DNA form, the CDR3 reads TGTGCCAGCAGCTTCACTAGCGGGGGGGGGGATGAGCAGTTCTTC. Translation gives CASSFTSGGGDEQFF.

J is TRBJ1-2 and V is TRBV19; D call uncertain. The CDR3 spans 13 residues. The V and J ends lost 5 bases and 1 base respectively, with 8 bases between them. Looked up from germline, CDR1 is LNHDA and CDR2 is SQIVND (reference sequence). The CDR3 DNA reads TGTGCCAGTAGTGCGGACGGTAACTATGGCTACACCTTC. It codes for CASSADGNYGYTF.

This clonotype has more than one count but fewer than ten. The chain has TRBV20-1 and TRBJ2-1, with D hard to call. Trimming stripped 5 bases from V and 15 bases from J, with 17 bases between. CDR3 length equals 11 residues. CDR1 is DFQATT, CDR2 SNEGSKA, per germline (reference sequence). CDR3: CSASDHSVAFF. The CDR3 DNA sequence: TGCAGTGCTTCAGACCACTCGGTGGCGTTCTTC.

This clonotype has a count of ten or more. V is TRBV5-1 and J is TRBJ1-1; D gene unclear. The V and J ends lost 4 bases and 2 bases respectively, with 15 bases between them. Looked up from germline, CDR1 is SGHRS and CDR2 is YFSETQ. CDR3 length: 15 residues. The CDR3 region has the DNA TGCGCCAGCAGCCATGCCTCCCCCAGAAACACTGAAGCTTTCTTT. This translates into CASSHASPRNTEAFF.

This clonotype was seen ten or more times. This sequence joins TRBV12-3 or TRBV12-4 and TRBJ1-5; TRBD1 agrees at 9 bases. This CDR3 has 16 amino acids. Trimming took 3 bases from V and 2 from J; bases not matched to a gene: 5. The CDR3: CASSLGTGLRNQPQHF. CDR3 nucleotides: TGTGCCAGCAGTTTGGGGACAGGGCTGCGCAATCAGCCCCAGCATTTT.

Many counts were recorded for this clonotype. This CDR3 reads CASSQGRITDTQYF. The DNA for the CDR3 is TGTGCCAGCAGTCAGGGGCGGATTACAGATACGCAGTATTTT. V and J are TRBV12-3 or TRBV12-4 and TRBJ2-3; tentative D call: TRBD1 (6 bases). Trimming stripped 5 bases from V and 3 bases from J, with 12 bases between. This CDR3 is built from 14 residues.

This clonotype was seen repeatedly, ten times or more. The gene calls are TRBV20-1 and TRBJ2-5; 8 nucleotides agree with TRBD2. CDR1 is DFQATT and CDR2 is SNEGSKA in the germline V gene (reference sequence). CDR3 size: 13 residues. The ends lost 1 base at V and 3 bases at J; junction bases unmatched: 1. The CDR3 coding sequence is TGCAGTGCTAGAGGGACTAGCAAAGAGACCCAGTACTTC. Translating gives CSARGTSKETQYF.

This clonotype was counted ten times or more. This chain joins TRBV6-6 and TRBJ1-2; the D is unclear. There are 10 residues in the CDR3. Germline loops: CDR1 MNHNY, CDR2 SVGAGI (reference sequence). V lost 6 bases, J lost 6 bases, and 5 bases lay in between. The CDR3 coding sequence is TGTGCCAGCAGGAGGGATGGCTACACCTTC. Encoded protein: CASRRDGYTF.

Details on this clonotype: The CDR3 does not close with the conserved phenylalanine or tryptophan, likely indicating a read error. The V and J genes are TRBV12-5 and TRBJ1-2; D perhaps matches TRBD1 (6 bases). Germline lookup yields CDR1 LGHNT and CDR2 FRNRAP. Trimming left V 6 bases short and J 4 bases short, with 15 bases between. The CDR3 spans 14 residues. The CDR3 sequence: CASGRRQEAYGYTL. CDR3 nucleotides: TGTGCTAGTGGCCGGCGACAGGAAGCCTATGGCTACACCTTG.